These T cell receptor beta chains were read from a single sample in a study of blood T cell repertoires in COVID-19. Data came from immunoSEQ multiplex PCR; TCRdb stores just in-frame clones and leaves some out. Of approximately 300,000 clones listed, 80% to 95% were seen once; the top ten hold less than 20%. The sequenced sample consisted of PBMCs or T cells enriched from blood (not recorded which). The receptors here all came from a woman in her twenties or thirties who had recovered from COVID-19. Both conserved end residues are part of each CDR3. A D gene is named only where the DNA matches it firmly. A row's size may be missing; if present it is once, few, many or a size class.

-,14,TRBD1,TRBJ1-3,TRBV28,TGTGCCAGCAGTGACAGGGTGGGGGGAAACACCATATATTTT,CASSDRVGGNTIYF
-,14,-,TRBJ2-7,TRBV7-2,TGTGCCAGCAGCTTAGGGTTCCGGGACTACGAGCAGTACTTC,CASSLGFRDYEQYF
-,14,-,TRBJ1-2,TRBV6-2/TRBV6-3,TGTGCCAGCAGTCCCGAGTTAGCTAACTATGGCTACACCTTC,CASSPELANYGYTF
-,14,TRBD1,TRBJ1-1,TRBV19,TGTGCCAGTAGTATAGGAGGGGGACAGCTCGGAGCTTTCTTT,CASSIGGGQLGAFF
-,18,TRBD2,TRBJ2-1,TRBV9,TGTGCCAGCAGCGTAGCTACGGGACTAGCGGGAGGGCTTAATGAGCAGTTCTTC,CASSVATGLAGGLNEQFF
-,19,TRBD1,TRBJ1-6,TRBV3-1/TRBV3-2,TGTGCCAGCAGCCAAGGATCGGGCATCGGACAGGCCTATAATTCACCCCTCCACTTT,CASSQGSGIGQAYNSPLHF
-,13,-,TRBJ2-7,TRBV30,TGTGCCTGGGGGTCTCGATACCCCGGGGAGCAGTACTTC,CAWGSRYPGEQYF
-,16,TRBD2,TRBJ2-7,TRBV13,TGTGCCAGCAGCTGGGGGACTAGCGGGAGCCCCTACGAGCAGTACTTC,CASSWGTSGSPYEQYF
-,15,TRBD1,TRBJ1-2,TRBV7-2,TGTGCCAGCAGCGCCGATGGGACAGGGAAATATGGCTACACCTTC,CASSADGTGKYGYTF
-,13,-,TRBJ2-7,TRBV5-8,TGTGCCAGCAGCTTTCAGGGTCCGGACGAGCAGTACTTC,CASSFQGPDEQYF
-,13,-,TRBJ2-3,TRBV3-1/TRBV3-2,TGTGCCAGCAGCCAAGAGAGGCTACCTACGCAGTATTTT,CASSQERLPTQYF
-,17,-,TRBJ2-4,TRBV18,TGTGCCAGCTCACCACCGGGTAGACTAATAGCCAAAAACATTCAGTACTTC,CASSPPGRLIAKNIQYF
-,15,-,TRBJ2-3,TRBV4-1,TGCGCCAGCAGCGCCCGGGAGTTGTCCCGAGATACGCAGTATTTT,CASSARELSRDTQYF
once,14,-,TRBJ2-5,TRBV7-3,TGTGCCAGCAGCACAAGACAGGGAGGCGAGACCCAGTACTTC,CASSTRQGGETQYF
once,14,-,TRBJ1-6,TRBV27,TGTGCCAGCAGGCTCGTGGGCCTAAATTCACCCCTCCACTTT,CASRLVGLNSPLHF
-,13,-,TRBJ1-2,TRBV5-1,TGCGCCAGCAGCTTGGGGACAGAAGATGGCTACACCTTC,CASSLGTEDGYTF
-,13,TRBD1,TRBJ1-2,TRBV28,TGTGCCAGCAGTTTAGGGACAGGTAGCGTTCGGACCTTC,CASSLGTGSVRTF
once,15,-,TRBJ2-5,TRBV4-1,TGCGCCAGCAGCCAAGAAGGCGCAGGGGAAGAGACCCAGTACTTC,CASSQEGAGEETQYF
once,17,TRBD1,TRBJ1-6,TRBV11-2,TGTGCCAGCAGCCGGGCAGGGGGGAGCTCCTATAATTCACCCCTCCACTTT,CASSRAGGSSYNSPLHF
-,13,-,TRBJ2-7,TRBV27,TGTGCCAGCAGTTTCCTCAGGCCATACGAGCAGTACTTC,CASSFLRPYEQYF
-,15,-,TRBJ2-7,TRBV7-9,TGTGCCAGCAGCTTAGGGAGCGAATTCTCCTACGAGCAGTACTTC,CASSLGSEFSYEQYF
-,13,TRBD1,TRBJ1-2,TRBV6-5,TGTGCCAGCGGAGGGGGGACAGGGTATGGCTACACCTTC,CASGGGTGYGYTF
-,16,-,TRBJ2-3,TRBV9,TGTGCCAGCAGCGTAGAATCTCGGGGATACACAGATACGCAGTATTTT,CASSVESRGYTDTQYF
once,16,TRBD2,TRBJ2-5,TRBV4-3,TGCGCCAGCAGCCAATCGGGGACTAGCGGGAAAGAGACCCAGTACTTC,CASSQSGTSGKETQYF
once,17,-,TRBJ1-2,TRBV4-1,TGCGCCAGCAGCCAAGAACTGACATACACCGCTAACTATGGCTACACCTTC,CASSQELTYTANYGYTF
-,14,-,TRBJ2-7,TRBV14,TGTGCCAGCAGCCAAGTTGAGATCTATTACGAGCAGTACTTC,CASSQVEIYYEQYF
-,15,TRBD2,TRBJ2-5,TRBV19,TGTGCCAGTTCTACCCTGACTAGCGGTGAGGAGGCACAGTACTTC,CASSTLTSGEEAQYF
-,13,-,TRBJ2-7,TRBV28,TGTGCCAGCAGTTTAGTCAGTCTCTACGAGCAGTACTTC,CASSLVSLYEQYF
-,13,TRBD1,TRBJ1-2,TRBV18,TGTGCCAGCTCATCACAGGGGGCCTATGGCTACACCTTC,CASSSQGAYGYTF
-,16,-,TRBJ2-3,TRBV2,TGTGCCAGCAGTCCCCTTGAGCGGCAAAGCACAGATACGCAGTATTTT,CASSPLERQSTDTQYF
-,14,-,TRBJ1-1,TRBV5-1,TGCGCCAGCAGCTCACACATCAGGAACACTGAAGCTTTCTTT,CASSSHIRNTEAFF
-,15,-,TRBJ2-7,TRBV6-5,TGTGCCAGCAGTCCTTACCGAGCGGGCCCCTACGAGCAGTACTTC,CASSPYRAGPYEQYF
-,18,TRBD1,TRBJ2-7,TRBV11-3,TGTGCCAGCAGCTTACGGAAGGGACAGGGTGCGGTCTTGTACGAGCAGTACTTC,CASSLRKGQGAVLYEQYF
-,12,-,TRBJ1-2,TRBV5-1,TGCGCCAGCAGCGAAGGACAGTTCGGCTACACCTTC,CASSEGQFGYTF
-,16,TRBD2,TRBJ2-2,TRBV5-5,TGTGCCAGCACCACAACGGGGGGGCGAGGCACCGGGGAGCTGTTTTTT,CASTTTGGRGTGELFF
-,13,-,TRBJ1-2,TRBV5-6,TGTGCCAGCAGCTTGGGACAGCTCTATGGCTACACCTTC,CASSLGQLYGYTF
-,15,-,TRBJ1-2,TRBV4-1,TGCGCCAGCAGCCAAGAGGGCCAGGGTCCCTATGGCTACACCTTC,CASSQEGQGPYGYTF